The clone carrying this T cell receptor (beta chain) has just one count. Method: immunoSEQ multiplex PCR; TCRdb's copy keeps in-frame clones and lacks some. Among about 1 million clones listed, more than 65% were seen once. This record comes from a study of shared clonotypes between healthy human individuals. From germline, CDR1 is SGHAT and CDR2 FQNNGV. Trimming took off 1 base at V and 7 bases at J, with 5 bases between the two ends. The CDR3 consists of 12 residues. This chain links TRBV11-2 with TRBJ2-1, with D uncertain. The sequence was collected from a man aged 18 to 29 in good health. The specimen was memory CD4+ T cells sorted from blood. Subset of the sample: CD45RA-negative fraction. The CDR3 protein is CASSLGRNEQFF. The DNA for the CDR3 is TGTGCCAGCAGCTTAGGACGAAATGAGCAGTTCTTC.